This record looks at one TCR beta chain sequence and its context. The data were obtained in a study of blood T cell repertoires in COVID-19. Germline assignment: CDR1 SNHLY and CDR2 FYNNEI. The germline V and J ends were trimmed by 1 base and 1 base, with 13 bases remaining between them. The CDR3 extends over 16 amino acids. Produced via immunoSEQ multiplex PCR; TCRdb's table is partial and in-frame only. Among about 140,000 clones, 80% were seen once, and the ten largest hold approximately 3.5%. This receptor was identified in a man between 65 and 85 years old who had recovered from COVID-19. This chain connects TRBV2 to TRBJ2-5; no definite D call. The sequenced sample was peripheral blood. The CDR3 sequence is CASSEEKAGGQETQYF. CDR3 in DNA: TGTGCCAGCAGTGAAGAGAAGGCCGGCGGCCAAGAGACCCAGTACTTC.